This entry is about one TCR beta chain. Its antigen remains unknown. Regarding time point: newly diagnosed, previously untreated cHL patient sample. Serving as comparison were PBMCs from newly diagnosed, untreated classical Hodgkin lymphoma, which were sequenced alongside the relapsed/refractory trial patients. The germline V gene encodes CDR1 SNHLY and CDR2 FYNNEI. The CDR3 is 14 residues long. V dropped 6 bases and J dropped 0; count of bases not matched to a gene: 4. This entry is derived from a study of PD-1 blockade in classical Hodgkin lymphoma. General observations from the study: Undefined causes, possibly disease activity or prior therapy, underlie the repertoire differences. Baseline TCR diversity was reportedly lower in newly diagnosed patients than in healthy donors. It was reported as lower still in relapsed/refractory patients.

TCRdb's table, derived via immunoSEQ multiplex PCR, lists solely in-frame clones and lacks some. The sample holds about 21,000 clones; approximately 94% are singletons and the top ten take 4.5% to 6%. Sequencing was done on a sample of peripheral blood mononuclear cells (PBMCs). The receptor's source is a human donor with classical Hodgkin lymphoma. The chain employs TRBV2 and TRBJ1-1, with 7 bases aligning to TRBD1. The CDR3, as DNA: TGTGCCAGCAGGGGGGGACAGCTGAACACTGAAGCTTTCTTT. It yields the protein CASRGGQLNTEAFF.